The source of this TCR beta chain is a study of T cell responses to AZD1222 COVID-19 vaccine. Whole-study findings and limits: Nearly half of spike-specific TCRs reportedly target unmutated variant regions.

The assay was immunoSEQ multiplex PCR, and TCRdb's table has in-frame clones only and misses some. There are tens of thousands of clones in the sample; less than 95% occur only once, and approximately 5% lies in the top ten. Concerning this clone: Its cognate antigen is unknown.

CDR1 and CDR2 from the germline V gene are KGHSH and LQKENI. The length of the CDR3 is 15 residues. The junction had 3 bases not matched to a gene; V was cut back by 3 bases and J by 4 bases. The specimen comprised peripheral blood, sampled 28 days after the second AZD1222 dose. The chain is built from TRBV18 and TRBJ2-2, with 9 bases fitting TRBD1. This clonotype originated in an adult who received the AZD1222 COVID-19 vaccine. CDR3 loop: CASSPSGQGTGELFF. CDR3 nucleotides: TGTGCCAGCTCACCGTCGGGACAGGGCACCGGGGAGCTGTTTTTT.